The T cell receptor beta chain under discussion was sequenced for a study of CD4+ T cells in melanoma. Study observations and caveats: CD8+ T cell, macrophage and B cell function reportedly correlated with neoantigen-specific CD4+ T cells. Neoantigen-specific CD4+ T cells in melanoma reportedly had diverse differentiation states.

The CDR3 covers 14 residues. The germline V and J ends were trimmed by 2 bases and 2 bases, with 11 bases remaining between them. Germline assignment: CDR1 GTSNPN and CDR2 SVGIG (reference sequence). Only in-frame clones appear in the TCRdb table, and some are missing; sequencing was by immunoSEQ multiplex PCR. The table has approximately 110,000 clones, around 92% seen once. To note about this clone: Its antigen is still unknown.

This sequence was found in a human donor with melanoma. The chain combines TRBV30 with TRBJ2-3; D is possibly TRBD2 (6 bases). Sequencing was done on a sample of peripheral blood. The DNA of the CDR3 is TGTGCCTGGAGTAAGGGCGGGAACACAGATACGCAGTATTTT. Translating it yields CAWSKGGNTDTQYF.